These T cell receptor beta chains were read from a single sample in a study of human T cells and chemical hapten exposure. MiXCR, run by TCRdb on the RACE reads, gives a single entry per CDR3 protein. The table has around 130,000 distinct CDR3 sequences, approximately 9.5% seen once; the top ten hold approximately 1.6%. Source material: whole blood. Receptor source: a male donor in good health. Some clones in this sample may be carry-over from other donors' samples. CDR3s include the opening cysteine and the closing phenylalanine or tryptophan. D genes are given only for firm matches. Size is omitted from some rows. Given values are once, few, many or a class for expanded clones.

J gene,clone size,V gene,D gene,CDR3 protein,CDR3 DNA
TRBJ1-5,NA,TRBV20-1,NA,CSARGGVRGNQPQHF,TGCAGTGCTAGAGGGGGGGTTAGGGGCAATCAGCCCCAGCATTTT
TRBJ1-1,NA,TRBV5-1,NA,CASSRGLWVTNTEAFF,TGCGCCAGCAGCCGGGGGTTATGGGTGACAAACACTGAAGCTTTCTTT
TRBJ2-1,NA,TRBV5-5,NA,CASSLGLADENEQFF,TGTGCCAGCAGCTTGGGGCTAGCCGATGAAAATGAGCAGTTCTTC
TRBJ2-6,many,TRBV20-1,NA,CSAIPGHSGANVLTF,TGCAGTGCTATCCCGGGACACTCTGGGGCCAACGTCCTGACTTTC
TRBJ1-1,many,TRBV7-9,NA,CASSRGLAAEAFF,TGTGCCAGCAGCCGGGGTCTAGCGGCTGAAGCTTTCTTT
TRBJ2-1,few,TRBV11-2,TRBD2,CASSTWTSHSYNEQFF,TGTGCCAGCAGCACCTGGACTAGCCATTCCTACAATGAGCAGTTCTTC
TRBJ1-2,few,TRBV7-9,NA,CASSINGQANYGYTF,TGTGCCAGCAGCATTAACGGACAAGCTAACTATGGCTACACCTTC
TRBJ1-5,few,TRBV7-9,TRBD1,CASSPLGGGEQPQHF,TGTGCCAGCAGCCCGCTTGGAGGGGGCGAACAGCCCCAGCATTTT
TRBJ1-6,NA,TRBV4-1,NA,CASSQGGSDNSPLHF,TGCGCCAGCAGCCAAGGCGGCAGCGATAATTCACCCCTCCACTTT
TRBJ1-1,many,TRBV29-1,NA,CSVFAPGTAFRGTEAFF,TGCAGCGTTTTCGCCCCCGGGACCGCGTTTAGGGGCACTGAAGCTTTCTTT
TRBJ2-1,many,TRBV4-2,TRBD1,CASSQGTGPYNEQFF,TGTGCCAGCAGCCAAGGGACAGGGCCGTACAATGAGCAGTTCTTC
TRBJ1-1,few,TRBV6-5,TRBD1,CASSYLRQGTTNTEAFF,TGTGCCAGCAGTTACCTAAGACAGGGGACGACGAACACTGAAGCTTTCTTT
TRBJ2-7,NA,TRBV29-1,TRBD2,CSVVGTSGRAYEQYF,TGCAGCGTTGTGGGGACTAGCGGGAGGGCCTACGAGCAGTACTTC
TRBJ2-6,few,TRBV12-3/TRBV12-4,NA,CASSYLGANVLTF,TGTGCCAGCAGTTATCTTGGGGCCAACGTCCTGACTTTC
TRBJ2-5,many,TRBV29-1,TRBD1,CSVGNRGVETQYF,TGCAGCGTAGGGAACAGGGGGGTTGAGACCCAGTACTTC
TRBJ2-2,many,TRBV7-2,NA,CASSLRPVTGVGGELFF,TGTGCCAGCAGCTTACGTCCGGTGACGGGGGTTGGCGGGGAGCTGTTTTTT
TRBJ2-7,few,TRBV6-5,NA,CASSYRDGYEQYF,TGTGCCAGCAGTTACAGGGACGGCTACGAGCAGTACTTC
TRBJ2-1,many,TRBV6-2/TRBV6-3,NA,CASSYGGGYNEQFF,TGTGCCAGCAGTTACGGAGGGGGCTACAATGAGCAGTTCTTC
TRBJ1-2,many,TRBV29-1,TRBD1,CSARTGNYGYTF,TGCAGCGCCAGGACAGGGAACTATGGCTACACCTTC
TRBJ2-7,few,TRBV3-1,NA,CASSQNVRGTYEQYF,TGTGCCAGCAGCCAAAACGTCAGGGGTACTTACGAGCAGTACTTC
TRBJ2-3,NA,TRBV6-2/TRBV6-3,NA,CASSYSASGGSSTDTQYF,TGTGCCAGCAGTTACTCCGCCTCGGGCGGCTCTAGCACAGATACGCAGTATTTT
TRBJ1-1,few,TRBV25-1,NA,CASSAHEPLNPKAFF,TGTGCCAGCAGTGCACATGAGCCATTAAACCCCAAAGCTTTCTTT
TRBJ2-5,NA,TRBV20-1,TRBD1,CSARRTGGLETQYF,TGCAGTGCTAGACGGACAGGGGGACTGGAGACCCAGTACTTC
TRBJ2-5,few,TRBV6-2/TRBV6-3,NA,CASSKYQETQYF,TGTGCCAGCAGCAAGTACCAAGAGACCCAGTACTTC
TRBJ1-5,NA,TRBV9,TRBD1,CASSVGQGYGQPQHF,TGTGCCAGCAGCGTAGGACAGGGTTATGGTCAGCCCCAGCATTTT
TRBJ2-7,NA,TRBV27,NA,CASKGGPYEQYF,TGTGCCAGCAAGGGGGGCCCCTACGAGCAGTACTTC
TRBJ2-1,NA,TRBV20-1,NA,CSARYPDVNEQFF,TGCAGTGCTAGGTACCCGGACGTAAATGAGCAGTTCTTC
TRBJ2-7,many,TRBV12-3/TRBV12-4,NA,CASSRTVFEQYF,TGTGCCAGCAGCAGGACAGTGTTCGAGCAGTACTTC
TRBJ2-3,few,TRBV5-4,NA,CASSLGGGGIDTQYF,TGTGCCAGCAGCTTGGGAGGGGGAGGGATAGATACGCAGTATTTT
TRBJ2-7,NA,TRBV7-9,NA,CASSNSGSSYEQYF,TGTGCCAGCAGCAATAGCGGAAGCTCCTACGAGCAGTACTTC
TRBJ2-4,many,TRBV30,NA,CACVASEAQNIQYF,TGTGCCTGTGTGGCTAGCGAGGCCCAAAACATTCAGTACTTC
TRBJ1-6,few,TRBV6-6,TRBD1,CASSYWSDRESGPLHF,TGTGCCAGCAGTTACTGGTCGGACAGGGAAAGTGGACCCCTCCACTTT
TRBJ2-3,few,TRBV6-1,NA,CASRKPLDRSSTDTQYF,TGTGCCAGCAGGAAGCCCCTGGACAGATCTAGCACAGATACGCAGTATTTT
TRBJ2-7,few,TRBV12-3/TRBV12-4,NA,CASSLTISYEQYF,TGTGCCAGCAGTTTGACTATCTCCTACGAGCAGTACTTC
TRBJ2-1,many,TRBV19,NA,CASTASSSAYNEQFF,TGTGCCAGTACCGCTAGCAGTTCCGCCTACAATGAGCAGTTCTTC
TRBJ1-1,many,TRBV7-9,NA,CASSLVGRWGTEAFF,TGTGCCAGCAGCTTAGTGGGTCGGTGGGGTACTGAAGCTTTCTTT
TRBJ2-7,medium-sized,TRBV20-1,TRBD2,CSALSAGEYEQYF,TGCAGTGCCCTCTCGGCGGGGGAGTACGAGCAGTACTTC
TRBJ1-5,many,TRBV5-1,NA,CASSPSPNQPQHF,TGCGCCAGCAGCCCCTCGCCTAATCAGCCCCAGCATTTT
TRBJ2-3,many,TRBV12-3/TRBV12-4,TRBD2,CASSLGTSRLLDTQYF,TGTGCCAGCAGTCTCGGGACTAGCAGGCTTTTAGATACGCAGTATTTT
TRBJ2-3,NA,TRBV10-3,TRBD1,CAISDLGQGYTQYF,TGTGCCATCAGTGATTTGGGACAGGGGTATACGCAGTATTTT
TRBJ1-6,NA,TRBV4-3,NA,CASSQDVGGRGSGGSYNSPLHF,TGCGCCAGCAGCCAAGACGTTGGGGGTCGAGGCAGCGGAGGGTCCTATAATTCACCCCTCCACTTT
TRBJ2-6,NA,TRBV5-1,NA,CASRGDSGANVLTF,TGCGCCAGCAGGGGGGACTCTGGGGCCAACGTCCTGACTTTC
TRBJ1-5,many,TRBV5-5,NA,CASSLRGGNQPQHF,TGTGCCAGCAGCTTACGGGGGGGCAATCAGCCCCAGCATTTT
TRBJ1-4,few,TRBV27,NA,CASSLESSRYEKLFF,TGTGCCAGCAGTTTGGAGTCGTCCCGGTATGAAAAACTGTTTTTT
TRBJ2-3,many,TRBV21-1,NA,CASSKGTSGTDTQYF,TGTGCCAGCAGCAAAGGGACTAGCGGCACAGATACGCAGTATTTT
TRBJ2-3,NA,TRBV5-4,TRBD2,CASSLTSGGSTSTDTQYF,TGTGCCAGCAGCTTGACTAGCGGGGGGTCTACTAGCACAGATACGCAGTATTTT
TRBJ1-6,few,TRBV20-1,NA,CSARAQTSSYNSPLHF,TGCAGTGCTAGAGCACAGACGAGCTCCTATAATTCACCCCTCCACTTT